This T cell receptor (beta chain) was identified during a study of regulatory T cells in long-lasting Graves disease (dated by TCRdb to 2020 to 2022). Regarding the research as a whole: In the newly diagnosed Graves' disease group, patients had been taking antithyroid drugs for less than 3 months. Persistent Graves' disease patients were compared with newly diagnosed Graves' disease patients by peripheral blood TCR sequencing and RNA sequencing. The study was registered as a clinical trial and conducted in China. A total of around 35 samples underwent TCR sequencing, from 13 patients with persistent Graves' disease and roughly 20 patients with newly diagnosed Graves' disease. Summary of the overall study and its limitations: More public clonotypes were shared among persistent patients (about 2,800) than among newly diagnosed patients (roughly 1,000). The authors noted that the small sample size was a limitation that may lower accuracy. Lower TCR Shannon entropy and fewer highly expanded clones were observed in persistent Graves' disease patients than in newly diagnosed patients, which suggested clonal expansion. Sequencing and analysis were restricted to the TCR beta chain. The study examined only peripheral blood because the primary lesion, thyroid tissue, could not be accessed.

Libraries were built with multiplex PCR. The sequencing machine was an Illumina HiSeq 4000. iRepertoire HTBI primers and Arm-PCR amplification of CDR3 regions were used to construct TCR beta libraries. Before sequencing, the PCR products underwent gel purification. On the authors' methods: Gene usage analysis of CDR3 amino acid clonotypes relied on the roughly 58 TRBV and 15 or so TRBJ segments identified across samples. Filtered high-quality paired reads were merged into contigs using COPE and FqMerger. BLAST was used to align contigs to IMGT TRBV, TRBD and TRBJ reference genes, with CDR3 defined following IMGT. Highly expanded clones were defined as clonotypes with a frequency above 0.1%. Repertoire diversity was measured by Shannon entropy, and V-J evenness by the Gini coefficient. A clonotype was considered public if more than one individual shared it. TCRdb itself trimmed the public reads at Q25 with fastp, ran MiXCR and retained productive beta chains. One record per CDR3 amino acid sequence lists the most common genes and DNA. Here the V and J calls rest on TCRdb's processing, not on the authors' analysis. This sample is represented by roughly 510,000 distinct CDR3 sequences; more than 15% of them were singletons. The ten largest account for approximately 12% of the sample.

Reading the label with the study, this specimen's time point is: newly diagnosed GD, antithyroid drugs for less than 3 months. RNA was extracted from PBMCs in TRIzol for both TCR sequencing and RNA sequencing. The diagnosis of Graves' disease followed American Thyroid Association guidelines. Patients were recruited from an endocrinology department in Xi'an, China. Each patient gave 7.5 to 10 milliliters of peripheral blood, collected in an EDTA anticoagulant tube. Ficoll Paque Plus density gradient separation was used to isolate PBMCs, and no additional T cell sorting was done. An Agilent 2100 Bioanalyzer and agarose gel were used to check RNA quality, while a NanoDrop 2000 measured RNA concentration. Concerning this clonotype: The clone's antigen remains unknown. No qualities accompany the bases; no much larger clone lies one base away.

The same specimen was also included in a second study, on T cells in Graves' hyperthyroidism and ophthalmopathy. As noted in the second study: Stable Graves' hyperthyroidism was defined as the absence of progression to ophthalmopathy over 18 months of follow-up. Hyperthyroidism patients were aged 18 to 65 years and newly diagnosed, with disease duration of less than 2 months. The study excluded patients with uncontrolled infections, other autoimmune diseases, pregnancy or lactation. Diagnoses relied on clinical symptoms, serum thyroxine and TRAb, thyroid ultrasound and orbital computed tomography. A first-round RT-PCR of the TCR CDR3 used the HTBI primer set with the Qiagen OneStep RT-PCR kit. Most expanded thyroid clonotypes (frequency above 0.001) were also detected in blood, a finding suggesting that blood repertoires may reflect thyroid immune responses. Ophthalmopathy was separated from stable hyperthyroidism by a 13 V-J signature model, with over 85% sensitivity and approximately 81% specificity obtained in cross-validation and 80%/75% obtained in testing. In validation, progression to ophthalmopathy was predicted by the model with 70.59% sensitivity and roughly 72% specificity, a median of roughly 6 months before onset. To identify TCR V-J signatures that set the groups apart, the researchers used a discovery cohort of 100 or so patients, made up of 43 with Graves' ophthalmopathy and about 60 with stable Graves' hyperthyroidism. Prospective prediction of ophthalmopathy was tested in an independent validation cohort consisting of 18 to 20 hyperthyroidism patients and some 15 patients who later progressed to ophthalmopathy. The 75 to 100 discovery patients were randomly divided into training and test sets at a 7:3 ratio. The study also compared thyroid tissue and blood T-cell repertoires from several Graves' hyperthyroidism patients. Following sampling, methimazole starting at 30 mg daily was given to hyperthyroidism patients, and high-dose intravenous methylprednisolone was given to ophthalmopathy patients. Libraries were constructed in a second round of multiplex PCR, after which size selection and purification were performed. Paired-end sequencing of the libraries was performed with 100 bp reads on an Illumina HiSeq2000. Raw data were processed with SOAPnuke, discarding reads with adapters, uncalled bases, mean Phred below 15, or no exact constant-primer or identifier match. High-quality paired reads were merged with COPE v1.2.5, and unique nucleotide sequences were defined as clonotypes. MiTCR v1.1 was used to align clonotypes to the IMGT TRBV, TRBD and TRBJ reference segments. Only V-J combinations with frequency above 0.0001, covering roughly 99% of repertoires, were analysed. The TCS score was defined as F50 (clonal expansion) divided by E x V (chaos), with BLOSUM62-based TCRdist calculated between CDR3 peptides within each V-J. Welch's t-statistics and random forest reduced approximately 520 V-J features to fewer than 15, which were used in a naive Bayes classifier (R e1071). No statistical method was used to set the sample size in advance, and investigators knew the group allocation. According to the paper, TCR Vbeta CDR3 sequencing was carried out on 135 peripheral blood samples, which came from fewer than 50 ophthalmopathy, around 75 hyperthyroidism and approximately 17 progressor patients.

This TCR was recovered from a man between 18 and 29 years old with Graves disease. Donor details come from another sample of the same person, matched by shared clones. The sample consisted of peripheral blood mononuclear cells (PBMCs), taken at new diagnosis, from a patient treated with antithyroid drugs.

Read as DNA, the sequence is TGTGCCAGCTTTCGGGGGGGGCGGGTGGCTTTCTTT. Its protein reads: CASFRGGRVAFF. This sequence uses TRBV28 and TRBJ1-1; 6 matching bases give a weak D call of TRBD1. The CDR3 goes from the cysteine to the phenylalanine over 12 residues. The entry retains the CDR3 DNA only, 36 bases that are in frame from base 1. V is shortened by 8 bases, J by 11 bases, and the region joining them spans 18 bases. Sequences MDHEN (CDR1) and SYDVKM (CDR2) are obtained from the germline V gene.